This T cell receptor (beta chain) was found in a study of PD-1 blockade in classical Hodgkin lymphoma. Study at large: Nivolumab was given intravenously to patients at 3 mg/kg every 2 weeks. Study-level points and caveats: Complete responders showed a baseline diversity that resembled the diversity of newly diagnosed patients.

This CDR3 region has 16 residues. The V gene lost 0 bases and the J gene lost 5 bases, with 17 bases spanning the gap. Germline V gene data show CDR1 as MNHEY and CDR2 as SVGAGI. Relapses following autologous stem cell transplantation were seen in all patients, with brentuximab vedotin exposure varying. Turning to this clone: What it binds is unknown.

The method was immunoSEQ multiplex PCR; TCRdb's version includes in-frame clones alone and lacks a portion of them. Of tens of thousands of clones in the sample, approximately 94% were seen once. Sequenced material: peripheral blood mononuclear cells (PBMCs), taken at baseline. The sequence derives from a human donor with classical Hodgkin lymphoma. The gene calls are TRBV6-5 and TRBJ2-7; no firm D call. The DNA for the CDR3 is TGTGCCAGCAGTTACTCGTATCCAGGTTTACCTAACGAGCAGTACTTC. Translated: CASSYSYPGLPNEQYF.